This note documents a single TCR beta chain sequence. Its antigen is unknown. This was the immunoSEQ version 4 assay in survey mode. Genomic DNA was diluted to 9 to 10 ng/uL, up to roughly 1 ug per sample. TCRdb's table, derived via immunoSEQ multiplex PCR, lists solely in-frame clones and lacks some. Among some 13,000 clones listed, about 66% were seen once. These data originate in a study of persistence of HIV-infected CD4 T cells. Cells were stimulated with overlapping HIV-1 Gag 15-mer peptides. Sorting selected CD4+ T cells upregulating both CD40 ligand and CD69. Adults with HIV-1 started suppressive ART while chronically infected. PBMCs were depleted of CD8+ T cells before stimulation. Germline values: CDR1 LNHDA, CDR2 SQIVND (reference sequence). The CDR3 is 14 residues long. Between the trimmed V and J ends, which lost 5 bases and 3 bases, there was a span of 14 bases.

The sequencing used CD4+ T cells sorted from PBMCs after 18-hour stimulation, collected from a patient who received antiretroviral therapy. This rearrangement joins TRBV19 to TRBJ2-7; D not certain. The origin of this receptor is an adult man with HIV who was CMV-seropositive. The DNA for the CDR3 is TGTGCCAGTAGTCCCCGACTGAAGGACTACGAGCAGTACTTC. It is translated as CASSPRLKDYEQYF.